This T cell receptor beta chain was recovered during a study of cytomegalovirus exposure and HLA in healthy donors. Notes on the study in general: In a later analysis, HLA-C alleles had the fewest associated TCRs, DRB1 alleles the most. When analyzed later, a missense DCLRE1C variant was found to be linked to TCR beta V- and J-gene trimming. Researchers counted roughly 150 TCR beta chains as cytomegalovirus-associated.

Primers: 60 Vbeta forward and 13 Jbeta reverse. The table came from immunoSEQ multiplex PCR; TCRdb's copy has only in-frame clones and leaves some out. The sample records about 130,000 clones, 84% being singletons. The CDR3 loop spans 18 amino acids. Germline V gene sequence: CDR1 SGHRS, CDR2 YFSETQ. Trimming shortened V by 5 bases and J by 4 bases, and 24 bases separated the two germline ends. On this clone itself: Its antigen is not identified.

This chain uses TRBV5-1 with TRBJ2-2; D call uncertain. The source is a man aged 50-59 years in good health and CMV-seronegative. Sample: PBMCs. The CDR3 DNA reads as TGCGCCAGCAGTCCGTCCGCACCCTCCCGTGGCAGCACCGGGGAGCTGTTTTTT. Translating it yields CASSPSAPSRGSTGELFF.